This T cell receptor beta chain is from a study of Graves' ophthalmopathy and Graves' hyperthyroidism. Background on the study: Peripheral blood was collected at initial diagnosis, before any treatment. Study-level findings and limits: With 70.59% sensitivity and 72% to 80% specificity, the model predicted ophthalmopathy progression.

The hyperthyroidism patients, aged 18 to 65, had been newly diagnosed, with under 2 months' duration. Clinicians diagnosed using symptoms, serum thyroxine, TRAb, thyroid ultrasound and orbital computed tomography. This clonotype was seen repeatedly, ten times or more. The antigen remains undetermined. Germline-derived CDR1 and CDR2 are SGHVS and FNYEAQ. This CDR3 has 16 residues. Deletions cut 1 base from V and 1 base from J, with 13 bases between. Amplified material comprised TCR beta CDR3 regions derived from RNA transcripts. HTBI primers were used in a first-round RT-PCR, which preceded a second-round multiplex PCR. TCRdb itself ran the multiplex PCR reads through MiXCR, one entry per CDR3 protein. This sample has over 500,000 distinct CDR3 sequences, with roughly 20% found just once.

The TCR originated in a woman aged 18-29 years with stable Graves' hyperthyroidism. Some clones in this sample may be carry-over from other donors' samples. Sequencing was done on a sample of peripheral blood. V gene TRBV7-6 combines with J gene TRBJ1-1, with D tentatively TRBD1 (6 bases). The CDR3 DNA reads as TGTGCCAGCAGCTTAGGCCTACAGGGCGGGAACACTGAAGCTTTCTTT. Its translation: CASSLGLQGGNTEAFF.